This record concerns one T cell receptor beta chain sequence. The data originate from a study of blood T cell repertoires in COVID-19. Here immunoSEQ multiplex PCR was the method, and the copy in TCRdb shows in-frame clones only, minus some. The sample consists of about 180,000 clones, 85% to 90% of them appearing once. The sequencing input was PBMCs or T cells enriched from blood (not recorded which). The TCR sequence derives from a middle-aged man who had recovered from COVID-19.

This CDR3 reads CASRSPGGLDYGYTF. CDR3 coding DNA: TGTGCCAGCAGGTCACCGGGGGGTTTGGACTATGGCTACACCTTC. The V call is TRBV11-2, the J call TRBJ1-2; a weak D match, TRBD1 (5 bases). The CDR3 loop spans 15 amino acids. Germline V gene sequence: CDR1 SGHAT, CDR2 FQNNGV. Trimming removed 6 bases at V and 3 bases at J, with 17 bases between. The full variable domain, completed using reference TRBV11-2 and TRBJ1-2, is EAGVAQSPRYKIIEKRQSVAFWCNPISGHATLYWYQQILGQGPKLLIQFQNNGVVDDSQLPKDRFSAERLKGVDSTLKIQPAKLEDSAVYLCASRSPGGLDYGYTFGSGTRLTVV.